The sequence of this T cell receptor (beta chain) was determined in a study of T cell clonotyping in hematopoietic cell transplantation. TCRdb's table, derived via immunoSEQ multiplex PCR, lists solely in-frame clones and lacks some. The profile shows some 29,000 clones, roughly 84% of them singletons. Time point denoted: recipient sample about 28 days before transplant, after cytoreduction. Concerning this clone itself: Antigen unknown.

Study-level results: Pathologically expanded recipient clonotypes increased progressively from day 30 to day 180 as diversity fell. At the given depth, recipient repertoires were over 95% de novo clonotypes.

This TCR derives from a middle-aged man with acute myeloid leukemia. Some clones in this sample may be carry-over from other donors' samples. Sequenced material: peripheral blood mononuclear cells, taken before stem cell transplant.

CDR3 sequence reads: CASSSRSEGSPLHF. The CDR3 coding sequence is TGTGCCAGCAGCTCTCGGTCTGAAGGTTCACCCCTCCACTTT. This chain uses TRBV2 with TRBJ1-6; D gene uncertain. The CDR3 extends over 14 amino acids. Germline V gives CDR1 SNHLY, CDR2 FYNNEI. With 6 bases removed from V and 9 bases from J, the gap between germline ends came to 15 bases.